The TCR beta chain under discussion was sequenced for a study of blood T cell repertoires in COVID-19 (dated by TCRdb to about 2020). About the full investigation: The collaborator samples originated in the United States, Italy and Spain and spanned the acute and convalescent phases of COVID-19. Samples were obtained from the ongoing ImmuneRACE study (first 160 participants) and from about 1,300 subjects provided by 6 global collaborators. The material from the prospective study consisted of cDNA or gDNA derived from T cells, B-cell-depleted T cells, or PBMCs. The repertoires were made available in a free public database intended to serve as a resource for research on the immune response to SARS-CoV-2. A de-identified subject ID, COVID-19 status, age in years and sex were almost always included in the sample metadata. Subjects who had been exposed to COVID-19, were actively infected with it, or had recovered from it provided the deeply sampled blood TCRbeta repertoires that made up the dataset. Where available, HLA class I and class II types were obtained from metadata supplied by the sample provider rather than from assay-based typing.

TCRbeta CDR3 regions were amplified from genomic DNA by means of the immunoSEQ Assay, a bias-controlled multiplex PCR. The authors processed their data as follows. Within the assay, amplification of reference gene primers was used to estimate how many nucleated cells each sample contained. Sequence reads were collapsed and filtered to measure the absolute abundance of every unique TCRbeta CDR3 rearrangement. For each sample, productive Simpson clonality was calculated by taking the square root of Simpson's diversity index across productive rearrangements. TCRdb stores this immuneACCESS table with in-frame sequences only. Part of the clones is absent; in the studies checked, under half of the shortfall reflects unresolved V genes, and no reason is known for the rest. V, J and clone size are those of that table, while D and trimming were read from the DNA. The sample has approximately 360,000 clones on record, 88% of them singletons. The biggest ten clones account for roughly 0.97% of the sample.

Points the paper makes about the study in general: How much clinical and demographic metadata was included differed by source and by participant, and the metadata was provided uncurated.

The germline V gene yields SGHTA for CDR1 and FQGNSA for CDR2. The CDR3 numbers 13 residues from cysteine through phenylalanine. The CDR3 DNA has 39 bases and is translated from base 1. V was cut back by 6 bases and J by 3 bases, leaving a gap of 11 bases between them. In the prospective study, participants were roughly 18 to 100 years old, resided in about 25 geographic areas of the United States, and were enrolled through a virtual design. In the prospective study, cohorts were assigned on the basis of participant-reported clinical history obtained from a screening survey and a study questionnaire. In the prospective study, mobile phlebotomists collected whole blood, serum and a nasopharyngeal or oropharyngeal swab from each participant. Over a roughly 2-month period, participants in the prospective study had the option of providing additional blood draws and questionnaires. Prospective study blood samples were shipped either frozen or at room temperature before DNA extraction.

Concerning this clone itself: The antigen this receptor binds is unknown. No much larger clonotype is one base removed from it; base qualities were not supplied.

This TCR was recovered from a woman under 40 with acute COVID-19. The chain couples TRBV7-2 to TRBJ1-1; the D segment could be TRBD1, given 6 matching bases. The sequencing sample was made of PBMCs or T cells enriched from blood (not recorded which). The base sequence is TGTGCCAGCAGTTCGCACAGGGACACTGAAGCTTTCTTT. Its product reads: CASSSHRDTEAFF.